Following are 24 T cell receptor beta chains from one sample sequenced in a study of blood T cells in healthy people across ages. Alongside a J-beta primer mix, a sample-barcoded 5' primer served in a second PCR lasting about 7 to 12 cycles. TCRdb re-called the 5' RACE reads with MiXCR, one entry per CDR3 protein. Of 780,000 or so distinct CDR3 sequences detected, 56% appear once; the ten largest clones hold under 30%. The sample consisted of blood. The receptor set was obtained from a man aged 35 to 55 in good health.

CDR3 amino acids: CASSPSGEDSYNEQFF. The CDR3 DNA reads as TGTGCCAGCAGCCCCTCCGGGGAAGACTCCTACAATGAGCAGTTCTTC. This chain joins TRBV12-3 or TRBV12-4 and TRBJ2-1, with TRBD2 as a possible D gene (5 bases). This CDR3 contains 16 residues. The V end was cut by 6 bases, the J end by 0 bases, with 15 bases between.

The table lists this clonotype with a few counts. For the CDR3, the DNA is TGTGCCAGCAGCGAGCGGACTAGCGGGATCGAGCAGTACTTC. Translated: CASSERTSGIEQYF. The gene calls are TRBV7-2 and TRBJ2-7; 12 bases match TRBD2. Looked up from germline, CDR1 is SGHTA and CDR2 is FQGNSA. After removal of 5 bases from V and 6 bases from J, the junction contained 5 bases not matched to a gene. The CDR3 is 14 amino acids.

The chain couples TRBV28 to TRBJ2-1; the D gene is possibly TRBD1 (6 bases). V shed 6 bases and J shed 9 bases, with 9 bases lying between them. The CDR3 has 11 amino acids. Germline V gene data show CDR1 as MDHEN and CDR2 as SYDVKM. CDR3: CASRRDIEQFF. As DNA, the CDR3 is TGTGCCAGCAGGAGGGACATTGAGCAGTTCTTC.

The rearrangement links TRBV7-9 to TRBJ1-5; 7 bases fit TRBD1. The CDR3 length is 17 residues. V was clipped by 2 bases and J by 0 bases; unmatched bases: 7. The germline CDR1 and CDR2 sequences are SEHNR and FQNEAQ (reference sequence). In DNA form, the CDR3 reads TGTGCCAGCAGCTTAACGGTGGACAGGAGTAGCAATCAGCCCCAGCATTTT. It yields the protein CASSLTVDRSSNQPQHF.

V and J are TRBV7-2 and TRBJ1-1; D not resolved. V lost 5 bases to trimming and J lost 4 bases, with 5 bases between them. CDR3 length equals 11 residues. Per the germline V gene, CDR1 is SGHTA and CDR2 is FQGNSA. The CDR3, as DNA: TGTGCCAGCAGCGCCAGCACTGAAGCTTTCTTT. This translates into CASSASTEAFF.

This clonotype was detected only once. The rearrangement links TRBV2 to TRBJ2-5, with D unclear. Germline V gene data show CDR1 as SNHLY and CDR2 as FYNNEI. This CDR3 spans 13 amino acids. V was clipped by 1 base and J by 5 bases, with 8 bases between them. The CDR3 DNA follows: TGTGCCAGCAGTGAAGGCATGCCCGAGACCCAGTACTTC. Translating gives CASSEGMPETQYF.

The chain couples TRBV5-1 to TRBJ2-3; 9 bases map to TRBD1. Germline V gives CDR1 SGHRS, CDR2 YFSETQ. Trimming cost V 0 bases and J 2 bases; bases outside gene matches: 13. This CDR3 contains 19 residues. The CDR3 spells CASSLAGTGSGAATDTQYF. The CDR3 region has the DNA TGCGCCAGCAGCTTGGCCGGGACAGGGTCCGGGGCCGCCACAGATACGCAGTATTTT. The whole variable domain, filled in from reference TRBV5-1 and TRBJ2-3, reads KAGVTQTPRYLIKTRGQQVTLSCSPISGHRSVSWYQQTPGQGLQFLFEYFSETQRNKGNFPGRFSGRQFSNSRSEMNVSTLELGDSALYLCASSLAGTGSGAATDTQYFGPGTRLTVL.

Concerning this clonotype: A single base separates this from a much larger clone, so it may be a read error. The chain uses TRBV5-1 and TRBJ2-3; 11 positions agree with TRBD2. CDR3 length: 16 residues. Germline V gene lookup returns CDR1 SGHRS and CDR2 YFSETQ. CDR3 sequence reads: CASSLGLAVNTDAQYF. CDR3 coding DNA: TGCGCCAGCAGCCTGGGACTAGCGGTAAACACAGATGCGCAGTATTTT. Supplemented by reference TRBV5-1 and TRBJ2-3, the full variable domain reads KAGVTQTPRYLIKTRGQQVTLSCSPISGHRSVSWYQQTPGQGLQFLFEYFSETQRNKGNFPGRFSGRQFSNSRSEMNVSTLELGDSALYLCASSLGLAVNTDAQYFGPGTRLTVL.

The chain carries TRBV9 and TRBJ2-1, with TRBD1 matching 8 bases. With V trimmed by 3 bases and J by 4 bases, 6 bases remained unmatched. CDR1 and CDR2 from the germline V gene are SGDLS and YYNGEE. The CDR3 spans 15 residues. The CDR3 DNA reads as TGTGCCAGCAGCGGGGTGGGACAGGAGTACAATGAGCAGTTCTTC. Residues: CASSGVGQEYNEQFF.

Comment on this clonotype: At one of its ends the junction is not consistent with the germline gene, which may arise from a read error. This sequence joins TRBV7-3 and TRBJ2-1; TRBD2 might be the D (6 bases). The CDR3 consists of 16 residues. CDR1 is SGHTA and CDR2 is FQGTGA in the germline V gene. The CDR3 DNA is TGTGCCAGCAGTCCCCCCGGGCGGGGAACCTACAATAAGCAGTTCTTC. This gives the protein CASSPPGRGTYNKQFF.

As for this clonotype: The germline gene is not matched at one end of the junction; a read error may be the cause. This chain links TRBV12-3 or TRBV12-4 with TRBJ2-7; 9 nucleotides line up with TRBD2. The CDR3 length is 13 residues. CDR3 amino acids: CAGSWGSGGEQYF. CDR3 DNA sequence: TGTGCCGGCAGTTGGGGTAGCGGGGGCGAGCAGTACTTC.

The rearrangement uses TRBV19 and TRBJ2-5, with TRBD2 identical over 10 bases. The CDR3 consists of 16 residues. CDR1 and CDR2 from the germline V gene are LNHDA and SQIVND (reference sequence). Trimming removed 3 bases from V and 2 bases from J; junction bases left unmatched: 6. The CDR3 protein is CASSILAGDLQETQYF. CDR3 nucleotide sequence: TGTGCCAGTAGTATTCTAGCGGGGGACCTACAAGAGACCCAGTACTTC.

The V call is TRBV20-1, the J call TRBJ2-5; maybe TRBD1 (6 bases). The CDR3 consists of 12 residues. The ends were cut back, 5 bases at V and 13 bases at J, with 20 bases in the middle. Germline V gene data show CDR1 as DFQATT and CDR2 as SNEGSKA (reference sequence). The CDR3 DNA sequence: TGCAGTGCTTCCGGGACAACCCCCAGGGGGTACTTC. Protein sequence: CSASGTTPRGYF.

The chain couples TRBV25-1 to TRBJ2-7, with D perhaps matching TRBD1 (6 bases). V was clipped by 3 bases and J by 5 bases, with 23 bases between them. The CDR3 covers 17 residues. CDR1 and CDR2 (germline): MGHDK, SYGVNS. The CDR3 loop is CASSDLKEAGDMDEQYF. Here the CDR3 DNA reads TGTGCCAGCAGTGACCTTAAAGAGGCAGGGGATATGGACGAGCAGTACTTC.

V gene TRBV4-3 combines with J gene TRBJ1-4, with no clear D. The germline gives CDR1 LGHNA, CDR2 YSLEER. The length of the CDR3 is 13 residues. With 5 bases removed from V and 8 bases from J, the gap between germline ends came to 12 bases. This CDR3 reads CASSGGPGEKLFF. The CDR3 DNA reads TGCGCCAGCAGCGGTGGGCCGGGGGAAAAACTGTTTTTT.

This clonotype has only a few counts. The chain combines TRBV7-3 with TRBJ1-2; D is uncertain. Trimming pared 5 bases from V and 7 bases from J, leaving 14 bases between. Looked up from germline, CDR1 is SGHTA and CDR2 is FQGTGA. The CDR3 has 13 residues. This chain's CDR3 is CASSPEGNGGYTF. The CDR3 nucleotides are TGTGCCAGCAGCCCGGAGGGTAACGGTGGCTACACCTTC. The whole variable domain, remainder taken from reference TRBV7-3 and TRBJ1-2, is GAGVSQTPSNKVTEKGKYVELRCDPISGHTALYWYRQSLGQGPEFLIYFQGTGAADDSGLPNDRFFAVRPEGSVSTLKIQRTERGDSAVYLCASSPEGNGGYTFGSGTRLTVV.

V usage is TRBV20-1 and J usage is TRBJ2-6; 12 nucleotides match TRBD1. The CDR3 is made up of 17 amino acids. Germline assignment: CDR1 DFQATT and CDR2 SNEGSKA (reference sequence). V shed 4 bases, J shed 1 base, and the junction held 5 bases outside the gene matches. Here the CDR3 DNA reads TGCAGTGCTAACCCGGGACAGGGGGCGTCTGGGGCCAACGTCCTGACTTTC. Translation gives CSANPGQGASGANVLTF.

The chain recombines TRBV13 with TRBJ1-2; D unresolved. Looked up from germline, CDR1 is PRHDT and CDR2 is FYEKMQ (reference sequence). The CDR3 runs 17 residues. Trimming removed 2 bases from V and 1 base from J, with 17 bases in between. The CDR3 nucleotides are TGTGCCAGCAGCTTACAGCACAGTCCATACTTTAACTATGGCTACACCTTC. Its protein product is CASSLQHSPYFNYGYTF. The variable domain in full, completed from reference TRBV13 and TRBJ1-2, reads AAGVIQSPRHLIKEKRETATLKCYPIPRHDTVYWYQQGPGQDPQFLISFYEKMQSDKGSIPDRFSAQQFSDYHSELNMSSLELGDSALYFCASSLQHSPYFNYGYTFGSGTRLTVV.

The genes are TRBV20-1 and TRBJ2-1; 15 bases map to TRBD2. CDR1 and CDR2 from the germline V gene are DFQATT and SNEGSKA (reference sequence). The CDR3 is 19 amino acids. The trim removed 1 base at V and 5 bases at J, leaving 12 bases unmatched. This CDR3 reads CSARVLLPGLAGGNNEQFF. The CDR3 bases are TGCAGTGCTAGAGTCTTACTTCCGGGACTAGCGGGAGGTAACAATGAGCAGTTCTTC.

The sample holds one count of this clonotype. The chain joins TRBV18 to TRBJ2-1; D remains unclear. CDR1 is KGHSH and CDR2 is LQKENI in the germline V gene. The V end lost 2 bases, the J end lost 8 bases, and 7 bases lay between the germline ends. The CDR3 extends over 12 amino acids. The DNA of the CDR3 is TGTGCCAGCTCACCAGGGGTCGATGAGCAGTTCTTC. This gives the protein CASSPGVDEQFF.

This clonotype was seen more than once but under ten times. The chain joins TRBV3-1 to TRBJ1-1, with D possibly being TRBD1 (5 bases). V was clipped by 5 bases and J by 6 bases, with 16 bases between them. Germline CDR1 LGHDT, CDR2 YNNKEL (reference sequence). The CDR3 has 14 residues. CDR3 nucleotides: TGTGCCAGCAGCGGAGAGGTGGGGGGAGCTGAAGCTTTCTTT. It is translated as CASSGEVGGAEAFF.

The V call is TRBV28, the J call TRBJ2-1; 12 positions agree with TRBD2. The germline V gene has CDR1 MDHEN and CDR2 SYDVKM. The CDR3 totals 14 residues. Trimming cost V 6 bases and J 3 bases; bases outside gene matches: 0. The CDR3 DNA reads TGTGCCAGCAGGACTAGCGGGGGCTACAATGAGCAGTTCTTC. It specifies CASRTSGGYNEQFF.

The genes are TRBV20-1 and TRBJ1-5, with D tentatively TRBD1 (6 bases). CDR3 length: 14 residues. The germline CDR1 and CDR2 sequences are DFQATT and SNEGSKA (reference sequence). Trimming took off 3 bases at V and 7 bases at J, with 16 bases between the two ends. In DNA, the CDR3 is TGCAGTGCTAGTTGGGGGCAGGAAATGCAGCCCCAGCATTTT. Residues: CSASWGQEMQPQHF.

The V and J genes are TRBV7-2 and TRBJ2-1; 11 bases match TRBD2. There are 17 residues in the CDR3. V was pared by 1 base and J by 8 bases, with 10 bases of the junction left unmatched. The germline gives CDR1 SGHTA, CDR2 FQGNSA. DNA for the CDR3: TGTGCCAGCAGCTTAGTGGCTAGCGGGAGGTACCAGGATGAGCAGTTCTTC. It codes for CASSLVASGRYQDEQFF.